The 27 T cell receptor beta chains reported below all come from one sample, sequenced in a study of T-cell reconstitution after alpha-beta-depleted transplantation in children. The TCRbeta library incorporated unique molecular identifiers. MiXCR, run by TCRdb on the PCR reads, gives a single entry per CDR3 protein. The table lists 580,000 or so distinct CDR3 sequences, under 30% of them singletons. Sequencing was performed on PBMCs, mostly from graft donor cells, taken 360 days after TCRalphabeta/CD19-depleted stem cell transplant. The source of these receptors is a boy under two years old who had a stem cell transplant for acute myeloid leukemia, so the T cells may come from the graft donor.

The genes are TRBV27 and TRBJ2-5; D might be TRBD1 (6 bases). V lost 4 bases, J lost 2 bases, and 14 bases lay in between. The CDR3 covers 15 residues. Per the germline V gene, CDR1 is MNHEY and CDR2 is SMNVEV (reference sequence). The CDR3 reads CASSSYREIQETQYF. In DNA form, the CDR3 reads TGTGCCAGCAGTTCGTACAGGGAGATACAAGAGACCCAGTACTTC.

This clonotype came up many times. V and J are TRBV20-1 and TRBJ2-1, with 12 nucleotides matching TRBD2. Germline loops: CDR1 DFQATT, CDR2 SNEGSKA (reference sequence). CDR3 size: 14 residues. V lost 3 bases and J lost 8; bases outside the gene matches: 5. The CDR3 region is CSARTSGGRDEQFF. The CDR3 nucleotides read TGCAGTGCTAGGACTAGCGGGGGAAGGGATGAGCAGTTCTTC.

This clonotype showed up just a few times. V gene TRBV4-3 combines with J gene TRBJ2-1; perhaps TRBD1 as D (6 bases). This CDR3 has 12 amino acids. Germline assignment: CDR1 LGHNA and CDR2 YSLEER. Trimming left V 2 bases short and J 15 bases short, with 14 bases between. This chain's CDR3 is CASSQNPGHPFF. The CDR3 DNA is TGCGCCAGCAGCCAAAACCCGGGACACCCGTTCTTC.

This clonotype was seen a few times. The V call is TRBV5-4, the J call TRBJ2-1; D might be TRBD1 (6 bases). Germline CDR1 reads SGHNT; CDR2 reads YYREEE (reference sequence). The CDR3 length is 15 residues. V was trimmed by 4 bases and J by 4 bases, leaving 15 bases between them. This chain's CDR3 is CASSAGYGQYNEQFF. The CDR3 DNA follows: TGTGCCAGCAGCGCCGGTTATGGACAGTACAATGAGCAGTTCTTC.

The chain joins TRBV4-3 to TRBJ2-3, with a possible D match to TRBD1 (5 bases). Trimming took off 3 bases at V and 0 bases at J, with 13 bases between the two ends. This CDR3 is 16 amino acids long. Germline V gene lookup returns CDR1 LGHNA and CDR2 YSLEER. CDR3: CASSQDLGVSTDTQYF. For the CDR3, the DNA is TGCGCCAGCAGCCAGGACCTAGGGGTGAGCACAGATACGCAGTATTTT.

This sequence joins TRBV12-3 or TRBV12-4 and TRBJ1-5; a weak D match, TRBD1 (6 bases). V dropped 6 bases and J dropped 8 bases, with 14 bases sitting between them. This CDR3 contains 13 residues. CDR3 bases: TGTGCCAGCAGCCTACAGGGTATCAAGCCCCAGCATTTT. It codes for CASSLQGIKPQHF.

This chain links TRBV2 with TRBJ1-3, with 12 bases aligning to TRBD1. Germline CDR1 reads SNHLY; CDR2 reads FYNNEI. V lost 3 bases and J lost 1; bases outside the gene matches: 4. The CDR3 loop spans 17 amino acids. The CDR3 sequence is CASSDPGQGASGNTIYF. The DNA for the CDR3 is TGTGCCAGCAGTGATCCGGGACAGGGGGCGTCTGGAAACACCATATATTTT.

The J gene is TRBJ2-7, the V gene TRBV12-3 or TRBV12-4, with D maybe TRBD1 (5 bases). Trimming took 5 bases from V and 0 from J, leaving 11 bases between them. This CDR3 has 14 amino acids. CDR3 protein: CASSARQRSYEQYF. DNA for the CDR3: TGTGCCAGCAGTGCTCGACAGCGCTCCTACGAGCAGTACTTC.

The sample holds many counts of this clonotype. DNA for the CDR3: TGCAGTGCTAGGGACAGGGTATCAGATACGCAGTATTTT. This gives the protein CSARDRVSDTQYF. The chain is built from TRBV20-1 and TRBJ2-3; TRBD1 aligns across 8 bases. The junction had 3 bases not matched to a gene; V was cut back by 3 bases and J by 4 bases. The CDR3 covers 13 residues. CDR1 and CDR2 from the germline V gene are DFQATT and SNEGSKA (reference sequence).

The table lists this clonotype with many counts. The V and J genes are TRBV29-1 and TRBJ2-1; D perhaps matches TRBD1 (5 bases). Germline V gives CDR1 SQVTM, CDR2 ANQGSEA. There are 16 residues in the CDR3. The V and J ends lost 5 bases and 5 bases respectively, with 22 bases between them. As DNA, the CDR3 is TGCAGCGTTAATGCCCGCCTGGGGCAGGGTAACAATGAGCAGTTCTTC. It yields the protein CSVNARLGQGNNEQFF.

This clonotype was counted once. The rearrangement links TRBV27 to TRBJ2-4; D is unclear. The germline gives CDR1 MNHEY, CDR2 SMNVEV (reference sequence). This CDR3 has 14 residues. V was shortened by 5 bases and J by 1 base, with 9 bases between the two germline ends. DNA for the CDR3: TGTGCCAGCAGTGCGTCCTTGGCCAAAAACATTCAGTACTTC. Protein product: CASSASLAKNIQYF.

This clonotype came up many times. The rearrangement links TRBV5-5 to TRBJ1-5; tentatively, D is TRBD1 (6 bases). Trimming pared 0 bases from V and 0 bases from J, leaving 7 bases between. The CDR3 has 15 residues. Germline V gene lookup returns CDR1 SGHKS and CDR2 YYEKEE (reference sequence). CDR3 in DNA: TGTGCCAGCAGCTTGGGGACAGTTAGCAATCAGCCCCAGCATTTT. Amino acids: CASSLGTVSNQPQHF.

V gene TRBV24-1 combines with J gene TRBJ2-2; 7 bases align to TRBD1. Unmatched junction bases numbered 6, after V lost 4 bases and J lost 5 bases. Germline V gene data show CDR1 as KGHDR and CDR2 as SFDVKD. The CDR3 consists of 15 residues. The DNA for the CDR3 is TGTGCCACCAGTGAGTCGGACAGGTGGACCGGGGAGCTGTTTTTT. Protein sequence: CATSESDRWTGELFF.

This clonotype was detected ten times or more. The CDR3 loop reads CASSPPGHNQPQHF. The CDR3 nucleotides read TGTGCCAGCAGCCCCCCCGGGCACAATCAGCCCCAGCATTTT. The chain joins TRBV7-9 to TRBJ1-5; D remains ambiguous. The CDR3 sequence is 14 residues long. Trimming left V 5 bases short and J 3 bases short, with 11 bases between. Germline V gene sequence: CDR1 SEHNR, CDR2 FQNEAQ (reference sequence).

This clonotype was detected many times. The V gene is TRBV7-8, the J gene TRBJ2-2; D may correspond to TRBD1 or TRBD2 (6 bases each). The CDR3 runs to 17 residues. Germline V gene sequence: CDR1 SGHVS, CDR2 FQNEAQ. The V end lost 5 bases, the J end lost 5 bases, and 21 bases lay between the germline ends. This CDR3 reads CASSEKGDWRGTGELFF. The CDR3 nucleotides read TGTGCCAGCAGCGAGAAGGGGGACTGGAGGGGGACCGGGGAGCTGTTTTTT.

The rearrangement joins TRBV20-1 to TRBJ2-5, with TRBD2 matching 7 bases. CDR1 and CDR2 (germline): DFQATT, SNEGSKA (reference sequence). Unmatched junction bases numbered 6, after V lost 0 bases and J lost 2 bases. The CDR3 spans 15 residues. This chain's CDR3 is CSARERGRRQETQYF. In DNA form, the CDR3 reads TGCAGTGCTAGAGAGCGGGGGAGGCGACAAGAGACCCAGTACTTC.

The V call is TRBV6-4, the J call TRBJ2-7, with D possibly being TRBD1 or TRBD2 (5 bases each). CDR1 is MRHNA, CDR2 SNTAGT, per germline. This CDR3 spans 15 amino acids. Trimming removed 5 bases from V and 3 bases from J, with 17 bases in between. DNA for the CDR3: TGTGCCAGCAGTATGGGGGTAGACGGTAACTACGAGCAGTACGTC. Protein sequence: CASSMGVDGNYEQYV.

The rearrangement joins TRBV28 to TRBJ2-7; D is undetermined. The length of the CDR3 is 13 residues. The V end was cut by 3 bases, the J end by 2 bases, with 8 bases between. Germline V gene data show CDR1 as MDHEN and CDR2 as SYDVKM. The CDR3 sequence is CASSFNGAYEQYV. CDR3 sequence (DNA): TGTGCCAGCAGTTTTAACGGCGCCTACGAGCAGTACGTC.

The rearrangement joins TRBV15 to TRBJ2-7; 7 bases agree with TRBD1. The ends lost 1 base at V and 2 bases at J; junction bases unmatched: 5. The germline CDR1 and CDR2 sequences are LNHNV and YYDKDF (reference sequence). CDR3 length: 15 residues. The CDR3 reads CATSRGLQGPYEQYV. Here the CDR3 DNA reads TGTGCCACCAGCAGAGGTTTACAGGGGCCCTACGAGCAGTACGTC.

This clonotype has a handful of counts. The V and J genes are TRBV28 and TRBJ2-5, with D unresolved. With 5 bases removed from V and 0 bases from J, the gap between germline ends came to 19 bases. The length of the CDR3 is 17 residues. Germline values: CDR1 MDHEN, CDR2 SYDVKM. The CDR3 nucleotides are TGTGCCAGCAGTCCGTACCCTACCGGTCCCCACCAAGAGACCCAGTACTTC. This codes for CASSPYPTGPHQETQYF. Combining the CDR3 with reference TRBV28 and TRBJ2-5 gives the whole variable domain DVKVTQSSRYLVKRTGEKVFLECVQDMDHENMFWYRQDPGLGLRLIYFSYDVKMKEKGDIPEGYSVSREKKERFSLILESASTNQTSMYLCASSPYPTGPHQETQYFGPGTRLLVL.

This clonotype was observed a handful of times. In DNA, the CDR3 is TGTGCCAGCATTGGGGGGAAGCGTGCTGAAGCTTTCTTT. This gives the protein CASIGGKRAEAFF. The chain employs TRBV6-1 and TRBJ1-1, with D perhaps matching TRBD1 (5 bases). From germline, CDR1 is MNHNS and CDR2 SASEGT. CDR3 length: 13 residues. Between the trimmed V and J ends, which lost 7 bases and 6 bases, there was a span of 15 bases.

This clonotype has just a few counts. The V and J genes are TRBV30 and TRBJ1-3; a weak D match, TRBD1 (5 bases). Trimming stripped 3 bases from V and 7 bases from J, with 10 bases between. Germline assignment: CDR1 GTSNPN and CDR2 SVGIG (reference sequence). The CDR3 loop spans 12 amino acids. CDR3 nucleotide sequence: TGTGCCTGGAGCACGGGGGTCAACACCATATATTTT. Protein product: CAWSTGVNTIYF.

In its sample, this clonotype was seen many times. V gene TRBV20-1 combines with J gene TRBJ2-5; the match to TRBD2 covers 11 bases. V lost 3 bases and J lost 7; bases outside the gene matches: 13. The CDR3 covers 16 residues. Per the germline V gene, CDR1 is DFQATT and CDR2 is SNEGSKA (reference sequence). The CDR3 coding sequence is TGCAGTGCTAGCCCCCTCACTAGCGGGGGAGAGGTGACCCAGTACTTC. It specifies CSASPLTSGGEVTQYF.

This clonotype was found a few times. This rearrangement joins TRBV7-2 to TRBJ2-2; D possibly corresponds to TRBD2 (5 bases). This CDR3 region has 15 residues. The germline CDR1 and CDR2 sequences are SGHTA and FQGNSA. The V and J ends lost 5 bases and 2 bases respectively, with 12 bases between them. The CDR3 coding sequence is TGTGCCAGCAGCCCGTTTCGGGGTAACACCGGGGAGCTGTTTTTT. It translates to CASSPFRGNTGELFF.

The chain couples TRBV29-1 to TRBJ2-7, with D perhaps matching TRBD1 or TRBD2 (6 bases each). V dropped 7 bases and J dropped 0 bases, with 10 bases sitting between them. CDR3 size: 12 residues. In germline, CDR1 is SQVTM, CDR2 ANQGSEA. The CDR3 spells CSGRGNSYEQYF. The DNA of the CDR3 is TGCAGCGGGAGGGGGAACTCCTACGAGCAGTACTTC.

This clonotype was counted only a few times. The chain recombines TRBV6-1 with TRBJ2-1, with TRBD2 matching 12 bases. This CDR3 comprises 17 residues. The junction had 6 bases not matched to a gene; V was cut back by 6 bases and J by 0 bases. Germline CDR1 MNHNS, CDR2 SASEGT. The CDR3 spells CASRTSGGQGSYNEQFF. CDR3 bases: TGTGCCAGCAGGACTAGCGGGGGACAGGGCTCCTACAATGAGCAGTTCTTC.

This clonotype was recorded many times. The CDR3 coding sequence is TGCAGTGCTAAAAAGACCCGGGACAGGGACCCTTTCTTT. This codes for CSAKKTRDRDPFF. J is TRBJ1-1 and V is TRBV20-1, with 9 nucleotides matching TRBD1. From germline, CDR1 is DFQATT and CDR2 SNEGSKA (reference sequence). V was pared by 4 bases and J by 12 bases, with 12 bases of the junction left unmatched. The CDR3 runs 13 residues.